The present entry profiles one T cell receptor (beta chain) with its context. CDR3 length: 15 amino acids. Germline V gene lookup returns CDR1 SGHRS and CDR2 YFSETQ. J gave up 2 bases and V 9 bases, and 9 bases lay outside the gene matches. These data are taken from a study of cytomegalovirus exposure and HLA in healthy donors. PCR primers comprised 60 Vbeta and 13 Jbeta primers. Profiling relied on immunoSEQ multiplex PCR, and the TCRdb table lists in-frame clones only, not all of them. The data hold roughly 200,000 clones, with around 79% observed a single time. V gene TRBV5-1 combines with J gene TRBJ2-1, with 9 bases lining up with TRBD1. The receptor comes from a woman in her thirties in good health and CMV-seropositive. The specimen was PBMCs. The CDR3 spells CATALGTGPYNEQFF. For the CDR3, the DNA is TGCGCCACAGCACTGGGGACAGGGCCCTACAATGAGCAGTTCTTC.